What follows describes a single T cell receptor beta chain. This record comes from a study of T cells in Graves' hyperthyroidism and ophthalmopathy. This CDR3 has 16 amino acids. Germline V gene sequence: CDR1 LNHDA, CDR2 SQIVND (reference sequence). V lost 5 bases and J lost 8; bases outside the gene matches: 14. It was RNA transcripts that yielded the amplified TCR beta CDR3 regions. A first-round RT-PCR of the TCR CDR3 used the HTBI primer set. TCRdb used MiXCR to reprocess the multiplex PCR reads, holding one entry per CDR3 protein. In the table there are hundreds of thousands of distinct CDR3 sequences, 35% to 45% of which are singletons.

The sequenced sample consisted of blood. The chain is built from TRBV19 and TRBJ1-2; 10 bases align to TRBD1. The sequence was collected from a young man with Graves' hyperthyroidism. CDR3 residues: CASSPGQGSPYGGYTF. DNA for the CDR3: TGTGCCAGTAGTCCGGGACAGGGGAGCCCCTACGGAGGCTACACCTTC.